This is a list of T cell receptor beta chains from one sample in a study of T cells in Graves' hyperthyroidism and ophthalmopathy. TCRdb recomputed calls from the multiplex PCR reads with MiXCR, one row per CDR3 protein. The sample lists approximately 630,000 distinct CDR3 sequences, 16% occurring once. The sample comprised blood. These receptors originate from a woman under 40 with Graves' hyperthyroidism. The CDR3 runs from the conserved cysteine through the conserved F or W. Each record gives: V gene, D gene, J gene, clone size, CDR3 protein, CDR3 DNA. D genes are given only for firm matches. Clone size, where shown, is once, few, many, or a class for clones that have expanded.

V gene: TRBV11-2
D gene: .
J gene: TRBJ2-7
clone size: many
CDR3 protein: CASSVFTGAYEQYF
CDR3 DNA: TGTGCCAGCAGCGTATTTACAGGCGCATACGAGCAGTACTTC

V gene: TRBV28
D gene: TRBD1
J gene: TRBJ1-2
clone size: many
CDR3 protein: CASSLYPGQGDGYTF
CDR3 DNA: TGTGCCAGCAGTTTATACCCCGGACAGGGAGATGGCTACACCTTC

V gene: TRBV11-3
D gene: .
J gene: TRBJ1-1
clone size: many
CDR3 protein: CASSSGVPEAFF
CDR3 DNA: TGTGCCAGCAGCTCAGGGGTCCCTGAAGCTTTCTTT

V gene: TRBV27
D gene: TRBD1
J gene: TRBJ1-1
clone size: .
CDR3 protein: CASSLSGQTNTEAFF
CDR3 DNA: TGTGCCAGCAGTTTATCGGGACAGACGAACACTGAAGCTTTCTTT

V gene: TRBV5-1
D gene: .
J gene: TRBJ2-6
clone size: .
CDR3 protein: CASSPVTGSGANVLTF
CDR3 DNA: TGCGCCAGCAGCCCAGTCACAGGATCTGGGGCCAACGTCCTGACTTTC

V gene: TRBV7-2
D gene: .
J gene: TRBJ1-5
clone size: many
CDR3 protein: CASSGSSNQPQHF
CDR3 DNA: TGTGCCAGCAGCGGGTCGAGCAATCAGCCCCAGCATTTT

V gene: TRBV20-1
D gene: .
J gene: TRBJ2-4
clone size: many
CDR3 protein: CSARDQGVYQYF
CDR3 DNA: TGCAGTGCTAGAGATCAAGGGGTATATCAGTACTTC

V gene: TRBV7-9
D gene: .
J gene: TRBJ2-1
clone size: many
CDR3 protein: CASSFSDEQFF
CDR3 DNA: TGTGCCAGCAGCTTCTCGGATGAGCAGTTCTTC

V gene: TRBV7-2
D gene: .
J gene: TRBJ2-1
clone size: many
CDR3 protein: CASARYNEQFF
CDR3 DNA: TGTGCCAGCGCGAGGTACAATGAGCAGTTCTTC

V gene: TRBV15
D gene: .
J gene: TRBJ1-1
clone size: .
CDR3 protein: CATSRGSGMNTEAFF
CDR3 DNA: TGTGCCACCAGCAGAGGGTCAGGGATGAACACTGAAGCTTTCTTT

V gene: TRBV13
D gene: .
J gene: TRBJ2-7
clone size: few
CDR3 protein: CASSFWRRVNHEQYF
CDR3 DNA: TGTGCCAGCAGCTTTTGGAGACGGGTGAACCACGAGCAGTACTTC

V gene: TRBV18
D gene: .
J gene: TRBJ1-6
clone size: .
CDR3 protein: CASSDLGNSPLHF
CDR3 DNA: TGTGCCAGCTCAGATCTGGGGAACTCACCCCTCCACTTT

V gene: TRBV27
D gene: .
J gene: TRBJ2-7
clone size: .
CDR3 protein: CASSLAGRSPSEQYF
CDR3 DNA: TGTGCCAGCAGTCTTGCTGGCAGGTCCCCAAGCGAGCAGTACTTC

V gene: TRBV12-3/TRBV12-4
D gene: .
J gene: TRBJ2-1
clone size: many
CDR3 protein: CASSYLVESEQFF
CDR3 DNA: TGTGCCAGCAGTTATTTGGTGGAAAGTGAGCAGTTCTTC

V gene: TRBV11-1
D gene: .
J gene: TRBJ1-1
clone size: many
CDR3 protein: CASSHRNIRALF
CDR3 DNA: TGTGCCAGCAGCCACCGGAACATCCGGGCTTTGTTT

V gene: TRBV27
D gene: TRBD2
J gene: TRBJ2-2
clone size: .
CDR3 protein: CASSRLLAANTGELFF
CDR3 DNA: TGTGCCAGCAGCCGGCTTCTAGCGGCGAACACCGGGGAGCTGTTTTTT

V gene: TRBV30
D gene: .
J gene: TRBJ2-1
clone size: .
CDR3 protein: CAWSHGLGGEQFF
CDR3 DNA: TGTGCCTGGAGTCACGGTTTGGGGGGTGAGCAGTTCTTC

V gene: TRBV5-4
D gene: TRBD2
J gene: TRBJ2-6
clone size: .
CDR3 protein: CASSSPEPSGISGANVLTF
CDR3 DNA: TGTGCCAGCAGCTCACCTGAACCTAGCGGGATCTCTGGGGCCAACGTCCTGACTTTC

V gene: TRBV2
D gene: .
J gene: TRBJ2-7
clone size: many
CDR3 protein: CASKESGLSYEQYF
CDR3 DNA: TGTGCCAGCAAAGAATCGGGACTGAGCTACGAGCAGTACTTC

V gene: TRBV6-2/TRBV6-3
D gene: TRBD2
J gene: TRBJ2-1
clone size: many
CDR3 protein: CASSPAGAHEQFF
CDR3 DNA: TGTGCCAGCAGTCCAGCGGGAGCCCATGAGCAGTTCTTC